In its sample, the clone carrying this T cell receptor (beta chain) was seen a few times. Its antigen is unknown. The data are from a study of cytomegalovirus exposure and HLA in healthy donors. Findings and caveats of the study: Reports indicate that TCR beta sequences accurately predicted the HLA-A and HLA-B alleles of most subjects. An analysis was carried out later, and it reportedly showed fewer N-insertions in an Asian-associated ancestry cluster than the approximately 700-donor mean. In a later analysis, compared with equally common non-associated chains, HLA-associated beta chains were more expanded. By HLA locus, TCR association rates varied in a later analysis, with DRB1 showing the most and HLA-C the fewest.

The CDR3 covers 16 residues. V was pared by 4 bases and J by 5 bases, with 19 bases between. Per germline, CDR1 SGHRS and CDR2 YFSETQ. The PCR made use of 60 Vbeta and 13 Jbeta primers. Repertoires were generated with immunoSEQ multiplex PCR, while TCRdb's copy carries only in-frame clones and drops some. The sample lists around 200,000 clones, 77% occurring once. This receptor was obtained from a woman in her sixties or seventies in good health and CMV-seropositive. J is TRBJ2-1 and V is TRBV5-1; maybe TRBD2 (6 bases). The material sequenced was PBMCs. The DNA of the CDR3 is TGCGCCAGCAGCGGGGGGATCCCTGATCCGCACAATGAGCAGTTCTTC. It translates to CASSGGIPDPHNEQFF. The entire variable domain, with the rest obtained from reference TRBV5-1 and TRBJ2-1, is as follows: KAGVTQTPRYLIKTRGQQVTLSCSPISGHRSVSWYQQTPGQGLQFLFEYFSETQRNKGNFPGRFSGRQFSNSRSEMNVSTLELGDSALYLCASSGGIPDPHNEQFFGPGTRLTVL.